These T cell receptor beta chains were read from a single sample in a study of T-cell reconstitution after alpha-beta-depleted transplantation in children. TCRdb re-derived calls from the PCR reads in MiXCR, one entry per CDR3 protein. The sample includes about 980,000 distinct CDR3 sequences, roughly 29% of them seen just once. Specimen: PBMCs, mostly from graft donor cells, collected 360 days after TCRalphabeta/CD19-depleted stem cell transplant. These receptors were taken from a boy less than two years old who had a stem cell transplant for SCID, so the T cells may come from the graft donor. Both conserved end residues are part of each CDR3. Size values are once, few and many counts, or a class for expanded clones, and some rows have none.

CDR3,size,V,J
CASSLRASGTDTQYF,-,TRBV12-3/TRBV12-4,TRBJ2-3
CSVARQGVGYEQYF,once,TRBV29-1,TRBJ2-7
CASSDRPVPPYNEQFF,-,TRBV6-4,TRBJ2-1
CASSQITEAFF,-,TRBV2,TRBJ1-1
CSAREGRGRAGYTF,-,TRBV20-1,TRBJ1-2
CASSLSSVGGETQYF,-,TRBV5-1,TRBJ2-5
CASSLATDRNTEAFF,once,TRBV7-9,TRBJ1-1
CSAEPGQENQPQHF,few,TRBV20-1,TRBJ1-5
CASSFFWGTSEQFF,-,TRBV5-1,TRBJ2-1
CASGRDRVAGELFF,-,TRBV12-5,TRBJ2-2
CASSRFGLESYNEQFF,-,TRBV4-1,TRBJ2-1
CASSRPRAGGTDTQYF,few,TRBV28,TRBJ2-3
CASSVGQGISYSGNTIYF,few,TRBV12-3/TRBV12-4,TRBJ1-3
CATSRTAPRTSGSDTQYF,-,TRBV15,TRBJ2-3
CASSVATVYGGTDTQYF,-,TRBV9,TRBJ2-3
CSVAIDYEQYF,few,TRBV29-1,TRBJ2-7
CATAHHTGKFSSYEQYF,few,TRBV2,TRBJ2-7
CASSLTGPAELFF,few,TRBV7-3,TRBJ2-2
CASSDSSGDEQFF,-,TRBV10-1,TRBJ2-1
CASRNRVHGYGYTF,few,TRBV6-1,TRBJ1-2
CATSDTQMGTDTQYF,few,TRBV24-1,TRBJ2-3
CSASPRLGTEAFF,-,TRBV20-1,TRBJ1-1
CATSRAGGISYEQYF,-,TRBV15,TRBJ2-7
CASSYSIQANYGYTF,few,TRBV6-5,TRBJ1-2
CATSREPGEETQYF,-,TRBV15,TRBJ2-5
CASTPPTVYTGELFF,few,TRBV12-3/TRBV12-4,TRBJ2-2
CASTREENEQYF,-,TRBV5-1,TRBJ2-7
CAITPRVGTEAFF,few,TRBV10-3,TRBJ1-1
CASSPQPESSYEQYF,-,TRBV13,TRBJ2-7
CASSLIATYEQYF,-,TRBV12-3/TRBV12-4,TRBJ2-7
CASSFTYNEQFF,-,TRBV6-2/TRBV6-3,TRBJ2-1
CSGTDRGGLQNYNEQFF,-,TRBV29-1,TRBJ2-1
CSAREASDTQYF,-,TRBV20-1,TRBJ2-3
CASSYLGRRSNEQFF,many,TRBV12-3/TRBV12-4,TRBJ2-1
CASSLFRGSNEQFF,few,TRBV5-5,TRBJ2-1
CASSLRTGQETQYF,many,TRBV12-3/TRBV12-4,TRBJ2-5
CASSLSGAYTDTQYF,-,TRBV7-3,TRBJ2-3
CATSRDPGQKRGTQYF,-,TRBV15,TRBJ2-5
CSVRPEDTQYF,-,TRBV29-1,TRBJ2-3
CASTSTSNQFF,-,TRBV12-3/TRBV12-4,TRBJ2-1